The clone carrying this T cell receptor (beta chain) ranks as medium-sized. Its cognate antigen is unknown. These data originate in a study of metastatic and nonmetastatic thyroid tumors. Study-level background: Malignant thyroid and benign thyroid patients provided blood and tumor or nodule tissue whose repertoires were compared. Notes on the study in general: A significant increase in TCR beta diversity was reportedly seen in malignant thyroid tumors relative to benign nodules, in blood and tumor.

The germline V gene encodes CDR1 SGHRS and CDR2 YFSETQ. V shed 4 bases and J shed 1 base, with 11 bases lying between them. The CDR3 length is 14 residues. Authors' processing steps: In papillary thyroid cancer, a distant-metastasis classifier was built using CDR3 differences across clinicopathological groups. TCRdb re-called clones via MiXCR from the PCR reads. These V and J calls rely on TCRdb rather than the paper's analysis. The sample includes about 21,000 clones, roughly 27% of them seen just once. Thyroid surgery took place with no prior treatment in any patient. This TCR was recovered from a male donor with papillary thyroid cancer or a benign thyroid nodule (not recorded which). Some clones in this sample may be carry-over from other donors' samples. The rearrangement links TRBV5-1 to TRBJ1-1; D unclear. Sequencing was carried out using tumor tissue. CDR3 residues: CASSLGPENTEAFF. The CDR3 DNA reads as TGCGCCAGCAGCCTAGGACCGGAGAACACTGAAGCTTTCTTT.